This T cell receptor (beta chain) was found in a study of T cell responses to AZD1222 COVID-19 vaccine. Study information: Recipients boosted at about 4 weeks or about 12 weeks are pooled. Study-wide findings and caveats: It was only after the peak T cell response that any repertoires were sampled.

Details on this clone: The antigen is not known.

Trimming at V came to 8 bases and at J to 0 bases, leaving 5 bases not matched to a gene. The CDR3 loop spans 14 amino acids. Germline CDR1 reads LNHDA; CDR2 reads SQIVND (reference sequence). Generated by immunoSEQ multiplex PCR, the TCRdb table keeps only in-frame clones and is missing some. The sample has some 190,000 clones; 75% to 90% are singletons. Here the sequenced sample was peripheral blood, taken on day 0 of AZD1222 vaccination. This receptor was identified in an adult in good health. The genes are TRBV19 and TRBJ2-3, with TRBD1 matching over 7 bases. The CDR3 DNA sequence: TGTGCCAGTGTAGACAGGGCTAGCACAGATACGCAGTATTTT. Protein: CASVDRASTDTQYF.